One and the same sample provided the 27 T cell receptor beta chains below, sequenced in a study of T cells expressing NK-cell markers. TCRdb reworked the 5' RACE reads into one entry per CDR3 protein, no DNA. The sample totals some 450,000 distinct CDR3 sequences. The source material was blood T cells: a sorted CD56 or NKG2C T cell subset, CD4+ or CD8+ T cells, or bulk PBMC T cells (not recorded which). The receptors were sampled from a woman between 18 and 70 years old in good health.

This sequence joins TRBV11-1 and TRBJ2-1; the D gene TCRdb calls, TRBD1, cannot be checked with no DNA. This CDR3 is 14 amino acids long. The germline CDR1 and CDR2 sequences are SGHAT and FQDESV (reference sequence). CDR3: CASSPTGAYNEQFF.

This sequence joins TRBV6-2 or TRBV6-3 and TRBJ2-1; TCRdb's D gene call, TRBD1, goes unchecked for lack of DNA. The CDR3 runs to 15 residues. CDR1 and CDR2 (germline): MNHEY, SVGEGT. CDR3: CASSRGGLVPNEQFF.

The chain is built from TRBV27 and TRBJ2-3; TCRdb proposes TRBD1, but this gene call is untestable without DNA. The CDR3 is 16 amino acids. Germline V gives CDR1 MNHEY, CDR2 SMNVEV (reference sequence). CDR3: CASSSIDRGLEDTQYF.

The chain is built from TRBV27 and TRBJ2-3; TCRdb gives TRBD1 as the D gene, but with no DNA this cannot be confirmed. Germline V gene sequence: CDR1 MNHEY, CDR2 SMNVEV (reference sequence). CDR3 length: 16 residues. The CDR3 region is CASSSSNRGWADTQYF.

This chain uses TRBV19 with TRBJ2-7. This CDR3 is built from 14 residues. From germline, CDR1 is LNHDA and CDR2 SQIVND (reference sequence). CDR3 in amino acids: CASSIGGSRYEQYF.

This chain joins TRBV5-1 and TRBJ2-3; TCRdb gives TRBD2 as the D gene, but with no DNA this cannot be confirmed. The germline V gene encodes CDR1 SGHRS and CDR2 YFSETQ. CDR3 length equals 12 residues. The CDR3 here is CASRGTSDTQYF.

The chain couples TRBV20-1 to TRBJ1-1; lacking DNA, the TRBD1 call made by TCRdb goes unchecked. This CDR3 has 12 amino acids. CDR1 and CDR2 from the germline V gene are DFQATT and SNEGSKA (reference sequence). CDR3 protein: CSGVGGNTEAFF.

The chain uses TRBV5-1 and TRBJ1-3. This CDR3 comprises 15 residues. The V gene's germline CDR1 is SGHRS and CDR2 YFSETQ. CDR3 amino acids: CASSLEQISGNTIYF.

V gene TRBV6-2 or TRBV6-3 combines with J gene TRBJ2-1; TCRdb reports TRBD2, a call that lacks DNA to check it against. The CDR3 is 15 amino acids. From germline, CDR1 is MNHEY and CDR2 SVGEGT. The CDR3 is CASRTGTSLMNEQFF.

V is TRBV15 and J is TRBJ1-5. The CDR3 spans 13 residues. Germline V gives CDR1 LNHNV, CDR2 YYDKDF (reference sequence). CDR3 loop: CATSRALNQPQHF.

V and J are TRBV12-3 or TRBV12-4 and TRBJ2-7. This CDR3 has 13 amino acids. The CDR3 reads CASRPSSSYEQYF.

J is TRBJ2-1 and V is TRBV19. From germline, CDR1 is LNHDA and CDR2 SQIVND (reference sequence). The CDR3 has 13 residues. CDR3 sequence: CASSLGYNNEQFF.

The chain recombines TRBV9 with TRBJ1-2; absent DNA, TCRdb's TRBD1 call cannot be checked. Germline CDR1 is SGDLS and CDR2 is YYNGEE. The CDR3 runs 14 residues. Here the CDR3 reads CASSSEGNPYGYTF.

This sequence joins TRBV24-1 and TRBJ2-3; with no DNA, the TCRdb D assignment of TRBD2 cannot be verified. Germline V gene lookup returns CDR1 KGHDR and CDR2 SFDVKD. The CDR3 covers 17 residues. CDR3: CATSDLPGTSGTDTQYF.

The V and J genes are TRBV10-3 and TRBJ1-1; as DNA is missing, the TRBD1 call by TCRdb cannot be tested. Germline V gene data show CDR1 as ENHRY and CDR2 as SYGVKD. CDR3 length: 16 amino acids. CDR3 residues: CAISDQAGGMNTEAFF.

The J gene is TRBJ2-7, the V gene TRBV29-1. The germline gives CDR1 SQVTM, CDR2 ANQGSEA. This CDR3 is 12 amino acids long. CDR3 loop: CSVDDLGYEQYF.

The gene calls are TRBV4-1 and TRBJ1-5. Germline V lookup: CDR1 MGHRA, CDR2 YSYEKL. The CDR3 loop spans 17 amino acids. CDR3 in amino acids: CASSQDRADHSNQPQHF.

J is TRBJ2-2 and V is TRBV12-3 or TRBV12-4; TCRdb selects TRBD1, and the lack of DNA leaves this call unchecked. The CDR3 extends over 15 amino acids. The CDR3 loop is CASSFRQGEGGELFF.

This sequence joins TRBV2 and TRBJ1-6; TCRdb calls TRBD1, which cannot be checked without DNA. Germline values: CDR1 SNHLY, CDR2 FYNNEI. The CDR3 sequence is 16 residues long. CDR3 amino acids: CASRRVGPVGNSPLHF.

This rearrangement joins TRBV12-3 or TRBV12-4 to TRBJ1-6; with no DNA, the TCRdb D assignment of TRBD1 cannot be verified. This CDR3 comprises 17 residues. The CDR3 region is CASSPTLIRGGERPLHF.

The chain recombines TRBV5-1 with TRBJ1-2; TCRdb's D call of TRBD1 is untestable without DNA. The CDR3 totals 14 residues. CDR1 is SGHRS, CDR2 YFSETQ, per germline. CDR3 in amino acids: CASSLDTGYFGYTF.

The genes are TRBV6-5 and TRBJ1-3; the TCRdb call, TRBD1, lacks DNA for checking. The CDR3 length is 15 residues. Germline V gene data show CDR1 as MNHEY and CDR2 as SVGAGI. This CDR3 is CASSIDRGASNTIYF.

The chain recombines TRBV29-1 with TRBJ1-1; TCRdb's D gene call, TRBD1, goes unchecked for lack of DNA. Germline V gene lookup returns CDR1 SQVTM and CDR2 ANQGSEA. The CDR3 is made up of 14 amino acids. This chain's CDR3 is CSVVATGDYTDAFF.

The chain joins TRBV4-3 to TRBJ1-2. CDR1 LGHNA and CDR2 YSLEER come from the germline V gene. The CDR3 covers 14 residues. The CDR3 sequence is CASSQAQNVYGYTF.

The V and J genes are TRBV20-1 and TRBJ2-1; TCRdb gives TRBD2 as the D gene, but with no DNA this cannot be confirmed. Looked up from germline, CDR1 is DFQATT and CDR2 is SNEGSKA (reference sequence). CDR3 length: 16 residues. The CDR3 sequence: CSAMGLAGGGGNEQFF.

The J gene is TRBJ1-1, the V gene TRBV11-1. Looked up from germline, CDR1 is SGHAT and CDR2 is FQDESV (reference sequence). This CDR3 comprises 14 residues. CDR3 sequence: CASSLARVGTEAFF.

The CDR3 sequence: CASSPGSRDRVQPQHF. This rearrangement joins TRBV27 to TRBJ1-5; the D call of TRBD1 rests on TCRdb alone, since no DNA is present to check it. This CDR3 is 16 amino acids long. From germline, CDR1 is MNHEY and CDR2 SMNVEV (reference sequence).